This T cell receptor beta chain was found in a study of cytomegalovirus exposure and HLA in healthy donors. At the level of the study: An early data release held around 80 million unique TCRs from HLA-typed donors. Study observations and caveats: A later analysis found TCR association rates differed by HLA locus, highest for DRB1 and lowest for HLA-C. More clonal expansion characterized HLA-associated TCR beta chains than equally common others in a later analysis.

Vbeta (60) and Jbeta (13) primers were used in the PCR. The table came from immunoSEQ multiplex PCR; TCRdb's copy has only in-frame clones and leaves some out. The sample shows under 200,000 clones, roughly 77% of them seen only once. As to this clone: Its antigen remains unknown.

The CDR3 is made up of 13 amino acids. V shed 6 bases and J 4 bases; nucleotides not matched to a gene: 4. Looked up from germline, CDR1 is MNHNS and CDR2 is SASEGT. The chain joins TRBV6-1 to TRBJ1-2, with TRBD1 identical over 8 bases. Sequencing input: PBMCs. The receptor comes from a male donor in good health and CMV-seropositive. The CDR3 region has the DNA TGTGCCAGCAGAGTCACAGGGGGCTATGGCTACACCTTC. As protein: CASRVTGGYGYTF.